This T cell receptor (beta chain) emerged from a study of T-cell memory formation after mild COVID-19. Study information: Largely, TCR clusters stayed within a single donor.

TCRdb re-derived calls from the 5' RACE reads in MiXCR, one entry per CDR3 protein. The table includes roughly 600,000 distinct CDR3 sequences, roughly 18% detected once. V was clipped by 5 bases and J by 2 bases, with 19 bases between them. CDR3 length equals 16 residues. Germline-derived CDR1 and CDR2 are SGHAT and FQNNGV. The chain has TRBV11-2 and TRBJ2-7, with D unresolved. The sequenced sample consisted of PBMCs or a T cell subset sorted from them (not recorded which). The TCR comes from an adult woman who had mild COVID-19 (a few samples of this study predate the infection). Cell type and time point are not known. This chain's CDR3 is CASSGIILGSPYEQYF. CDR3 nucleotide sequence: TGTGCCAGCAGCGGGATAATTTTGGGGTCCCCCTACGAGCAGTACTTC.